The 23 T cell receptor beta chains given below trace back to one sample, sequenced in a study of control samples from healthy donors and cancer patients. Produced via immunoSEQ multiplex PCR; TCRdb's table is partial and in-frame only. The table records roughly 30,000 clones, around 79% of them present only once. Sequenced: PBMCs. All receptors derive from a man aged 55 to 70 with head and neck cancer.

This clone was detected only once. The chain combines TRBV6-9 with TRBJ2-5, with TRBD2 matching over 8 bases. This CDR3 region has 16 residues. V shed 10 bases and J 5 bases; nucleotides not matched to a gene: 18. CDR1 MNHGY and CDR2 SVAAGI come from the germline V gene. This chain's CDR3 is CANIHRGGRTSETQYF. CDR3 in DNA: TGTGCCAACATCCACCGTGGCGGGAGGACCAGCGAGACCCAGTACTTC.

The chain carries TRBV19 and TRBJ2-2; D is possibly TRBD2 (5 bases). Trimming took 7 bases from V and 5 from J, leaving 11 bases between them. Germline-derived CDR1 and CDR2 are LNHDA and SQIVND (reference sequence). The CDR3 runs to 13 residues. CDR3 nucleotides: TGTGCCAGTAATGAGGGTTGGACCGGGGAGCTGTTTTTT. This encodes CASNEGWTGELFF. Variable domain in full (rest from reference TRBV19 and TRBJ2-2): DGGITQSPKYLFRKEGQNVTLSCEQNLNHDAMYWYRQDPGQGLRLIYYSQIVNDFQKGDIAEGYSVSREKKESFPLTVTSAQKNPTAFYLCASNEGWTGELFFGEGSRLTVL.

Comment on this clone: A junction boundary mismatches the germline segment, possibly from a read error. The V call is TRBV9, the J call TRBJ2-7; no firm D call. The length of the CDR3 is 13 residues. The germline gives CDR1 SGDLS, CDR2 YYNGEE. The CDR3 coding sequence is TGTGCCAGCAGAGTAGGTGGAACCTACGAGCAGTACTTC. It codes for CASRVGGTYEQYF.

The genes are TRBV19 and TRBJ2-3; D call uncertain. V dropped 7 bases and J dropped 0 bases, with 5 bases sitting between them. The CDR3 is 12 residues long. Germline V lookup: CDR1 LNHDA, CDR2 SQIVND (reference sequence). The CDR3 nucleotides are TGTGCCAGTAATACTAGCACAGATACGCAGTATTTT. Translating gives CASNTSTDTQYF.

The chain carries TRBV29-1 and TRBJ2-1; 7 positions match TRBD2. The germline V gene has CDR1 SQVTM and CDR2 ANQGSEA. The CDR3 covers 16 residues. V lost 1 base to trimming and J lost 1 base; unmatched junction nucleotides: 7. This CDR3 reads CSVEGGEGWSYNEQFF. The CDR3 DNA reads as TGCAGCGTTGAAGGGGGGGAGGGCTGGTCCTACAATGAGCAGTTCTTC.

The J gene is TRBJ2-3, the V gene TRBV21-1; the table's D gene call, TRBD1, was not cross checked with the DNA. TRBV21-1 is marked as a pseudogene. CDR3 length equals 13 residues. The CDR3 region is CASSKPGHRPQYF. CDR3 in DNA: TGTGCCAGCAGCAAACCAGGACACCGCCCGCAGTATTTT.

The chain recombines TRBV5-4 with TRBJ2-1; perhaps TRBD2 as D (6 bases). With 0 bases removed from V and 10 bases from J, the gap between germline ends came to 17 bases. The germline gives CDR1 SGHNT, CDR2 YYREEE (reference sequence). The CDR3 is made up of 15 amino acids. For the CDR3, the DNA is TGTGCCAGCAGCTTGGGGGCGGGGCCGGCTGGAGAGCAGTTCTTC. Residues: CASSLGAGPAGEQFF.

The rearrangement joins TRBV2 to TRBJ2-3; no firm D call. Germline CDR1 is SNHLY and CDR2 is FYNNEI. V lost 4 bases and J 3 bases, leaving 2 bases between the germline ends. The CDR3 sequence is 11 residues long. The CDR3 sequence is CASSVTDTQYF. The CDR3 DNA sequence: TGTGCCAGCAGTGTAACAGATACGCAGTATTTT. Looking up the rest from reference TRBV2 and TRBJ2-3 gives the full variable domain: EPEVTQTPSHQVTQMGQEVILRCVPISNHLYFYWYRQILGQKVEFLVSFYNNEISEKSEIFDDQFSVERPDGSNFTLKIRSTKLEDSAMYFCASSVTDTQYFGPGTRLTVL.

This clone was recorded a few times. This chain links TRBV5-1 with TRBJ2-5, with 7 bases lining up with TRBD1. V was pared by 0 bases and J by 4 bases, with 6 bases of the junction left unmatched. The CDR3 loop spans 15 amino acids. Germline loops: CDR1 SGHRS, CDR2 YFSETQ. The CDR3 loop is CASSLATGVAETQYF. In DNA, the CDR3 is TGCGCCAGCAGCTTGGCCACAGGGGTTGCAGAGACCCAGTACTTC.

This chain uses TRBV30 with TRBJ2-3; tentatively, D is TRBD1 (6 bases). Germline V gene data show CDR1 as GTSNPN and CDR2 as SVGIG (reference sequence). The CDR3 length is 16 residues. V was trimmed by 3 bases and J by 2 bases, leaving 18 bases between them. The CDR3 DNA reads as TGTGCCTGGAGCCTTGGACAGATGATTTACACAGATACGCAGTATTTT. This gives the protein CAWSLGQMIYTDTQYF.

This chain uses TRBV30 with TRBJ2-3; 7 nucleotides line up with TRBD1. Germline CDR1 reads GTSNPN; CDR2 reads SVGIG (reference sequence). This CDR3 has 15 amino acids. V was pared by 1 base and J by 5 bases, with 9 bases of the junction left unmatched. In DNA, the CDR3 is TGTGCCTGGAGTGCAGGGGGACAATTCGGAGATACGCAGTATTTT. Protein: CAWSAGGQFGDTQYF.

J is TRBJ1-1 and V is TRBV6-5, with D unresolved. V lost 5 bases and J 4 bases, leaving 14 bases between the germline ends. The length of the CDR3 is 14 residues. CDR1 MNHEY and CDR2 SVGAGI come from the germline V gene. CDR3 DNA sequence: TGTGCCAGCAGTCCGGGGTCTATTCCCACTGAAGCTTTCTTT. It yields the protein CASSPGSIPTEAFF.

The chain employs TRBV14 and TRBJ2-5; the D gene is possibly TRBD2 (6 bases). V was trimmed by 0 bases and J by 4 bases, leaving 18 bases between them. Germline-derived CDR1 and CDR2 are SGHDN and FVKESK. The CDR3 extends over 17 amino acids. The CDR3: CASSQDLYAGLGETQYF. CDR3 coding DNA: TGTGCCAGCAGCCAAGATCTCTACGCGGGGCTTGGAGAGACCCAGTACTTC. The full variable domain, with the rest looked up from reference TRBV14 and TRBJ2-5, is EAGVTQFPSHSVIEKGQTVTLRCDPISGHDNLYWYRRVMGKEIKFLLHFVKESKQDESGMPNNRFLAERTGGTYSTLKVQPAELEDSGVYFCASSQDLYAGLGETQYFGPGTRLLVL.

The V call is TRBV5-5, the J call TRBJ2-3, with D uncertain. Germline-derived CDR1 and CDR2 are SGHKS and YYEKEE (reference sequence). This CDR3 is 13 amino acids long. Trimming left V 6 bases short and J 0 bases short, with 8 bases between. The CDR3 DNA reads as TGTGCCAGCACACCCCACAGCACAGATACGCAGTATTTT. It is translated as CASTPHSTDTQYF.

This clone was observed a single time. CDR3 region: CASSSPPQPQHF. The CDR3 region has the DNA TGTGCCAGCAGTTCCCCCCCTCAGCCCCAGCATTTT. The rearrangement uses TRBV28 and TRBJ1-5; D is undetermined. CDR3 length equals 12 residues. V was pared by 4 bases and J by 6 bases, with 7 bases between. From germline, CDR1 is MDHEN and CDR2 SYDVKM.

The sample holds a few counts of this clone. The rearrangement uses TRBV7-9 and TRBJ1-2, with D possibly matching TRBD1 (5 bases). Deletions cut 0 bases from V and 2 bases from J, with 22 bases between. CDR3 length: 19 amino acids. The germline V gene has CDR1 SEHNR and CDR2 FQNEAQ (reference sequence). CDR3 coding DNA: TGTGCCAGCAGCTTAGCATTCCAGGGAAGAAGGGGCAAAAACTATGGCTACACCTTC. Translated: CASSLAFQGRRGKNYGYTF.

The chain recombines TRBV28 with TRBJ1-6; D gene uncertain. Germline V gene data show CDR1 as MDHEN and CDR2 as SYDVKM. This CDR3 is built from 12 residues. V gave up 2 bases and J gave up 12 bases, with 8 bases separating them. The CDR3: CASSLEWGPLHF. Here the CDR3 DNA reads TGTGCCAGCAGTTTAGAGTGGGGACCCCTCCACTTT. Together with reference TRBV28 and TRBJ1-6, the CDR3 gives the full variable domain: DVKVTQSSRYLVKRTGEKVFLECVQDMDHENMFWYRQDPGLGLRLIYFSYDVKMKEKGDIPEGYSVSREKKERFSLILESASTNQTSMYLCASSLEWGPLHFGNGTRLTVT.

The chain employs TRBV6-5 and TRBJ2-5; 14 nucleotides line up with TRBD2. Germline CDR1 MNHEY, CDR2 SVGAGI. V was clipped by 4 bases and J by 6 bases; unmatched bases: 4. The CDR3 contains 15 residues. The CDR3 DNA sequence: TGTGCCAGCAGTTTGGGGACTAGCGGGAGACAGACCCAGTACTTC. The encoded protein is CASSLGTSGRQTQYF.

This clone is a singleton in its sample. The chain employs TRBV18 and TRBJ1-1, with D hard to call. CDR1 and CDR2 from the germline V gene are KGHSH and LQKENI. The CDR3 is made up of 13 amino acids. V was shortened by 2 bases and J by 2 bases, with 6 bases between the two germline ends. In nucleotides, the CDR3 is TGTGCCAGCTCACCAACAAGAAACACTGAAGCTTTCTTT. Encoded protein: CASSPTRNTEAFF. The whole variable domain, remainder taken from reference TRBV18 and TRBJ1-1, is NAGVMQNPRHLVRRRGQEARLRCSPMKGHSHVYWYRQLPEEGLKFMVYLQKENIIDESGMPKERFSAEFPKEGPSILRIQQVVRGDSAAYFCASSPTRNTEAFFGQGTRLTVV.

This chain links TRBV10-3 with TRBJ1-5; no firm D call. CDR1 ENHRY and CDR2 SYGVKD come from the germline V gene. V was pared by 6 bases and J by 1 base, with 7 bases between. The CDR3 consists of 13 residues. Here the CDR3 reads CAIRADSNQPQHF. In nucleotides, the CDR3 is TGTGCCATCAGGGCGGACAGCAATCAGCCCCAGCATTTT.

This clone appeared once. The chain employs TRBV19 and TRBJ1-4; D is unclear. Trimming shortened V by 3 bases and J by 1 base, and 9 bases separated the two germline ends. CDR1 and CDR2 (germline): LNHDA, SQIVND (reference sequence). The CDR3 contains 15 residues. The CDR3 region has the DNA TGTGCCAGTAGTATCCCCAGCGGAACTAATGAAAAACTGTTTTTT. Translation gives CASSIPSGTNEKLFF.

The chain is built from TRBV6-2 or TRBV6-3 and TRBJ1-6; weak D call: TRBD1 (6 bases). V shed 3 bases and J shed 14 bases, with 20 bases lying between them. The CDR3 totals 15 residues. Germline loops: CDR1 MNHEY, CDR2 SVGEGT. The CDR3 DNA is TGTGCCAGCAGTTATGCAGGGACAACTGGTGGATCCCTCCACTTT. Translation gives CASSYAGTTGGSLHF.

This clone has more than one count but fewer than ten. This sequence joins TRBV4-3 and TRBJ1-1; tentatively, D is TRBD1 (5 bases). Trimming shortened V by 3 bases and J by 8 bases, and 13 bases separated the two germline ends. Germline V gene sequence: CDR1 LGHNA, CDR2 YSLEER. This CDR3 region has 13 residues. CDR3 nucleotides: TGCGCCAGCAGCCAGGATACAGGACCAGAAGCTTTCTTT. Translated: CASSQDTGPEAFF.